This T cell receptor beta chain was retrieved from a study of blood T cell repertoires in COVID-19. Whole-study context: Both acute and convalescent COVID-19 samples were obtained from the United States, Italy and Spain.

V was clipped by 0 bases and J by 3 bases; unmatched bases: 4. The CDR3 is 15 residues long. Per germline, CDR1 SGHTS and CDR2 YDEGEE. Per the original data handling: Estimated nucleated cell counts came from reference gene primer amplification. This table comes from immunoSEQ multiplex PCR, and its TCRdb copy is limited to in-frame clones, with some not included. The V and J calls and clone size are taken from that table; D and trimming were inferred from the DNA. This table holds some 150,000 clones, around four fifths found once. V gene TRBV5-8 combines with J gene TRBJ2-5; 8 bases match TRBD2. Sample: peripheral blood. The clonotype comes from a man in his 70s with acute or convalescent COVID-19. The chain's CDR3 is CASSLGTSGEETQYF. The CDR3 region has the DNA TGTGCCAGCAGCTTGGGTACTAGCGGAGAAGAGACCCAGTACTTC. The full variable domain, with the rest looked up from reference TRBV5-8 and TRBJ2-5, is EAGVTQSPTHLIKTRGQQATLRCSPISGHTSVYWYQQALGLGLQFLLWYDEGEERNRGNFPPRFSGRQFPNYSSELNVNALELEDSALYLCASSLGTSGEETQYFGPGTRLLVL.